A selection of T cell receptor beta chains follows, all from one sample in a study of T cell responses to AZD1222 COVID-19 vaccine. Repertoires were generated with immunoSEQ multiplex PCR, while TCRdb's copy carries only in-frame clones and drops some. The repertoire holds some 130,000 clones, with just over 90% as singletons. The input for sequencing was peripheral blood, taken on day 0 of AZD1222 vaccination. Every receptor here comes from an adult in good health. Both conserved end residues are part of each CDR3. Fields, in order: D gene, clone size, V gene, J gene, CDR3 protein, CDR3 DNA. D genes are given only for firm matches. Clone size is stated in some rows and not others, as once, few, many or a class when expanded.

d_call: NA
clone_size: NA
v_call: TRBV7-2
j_call: TRBJ1-1
cdr3_aa: CASSFMGSNTEAFF
cdr3_nt: TGTGCCAGCAGCTTTATGGGTTCCAACACTGAAGCTTTCTTT

d_call: NA
clone_size: NA
v_call: TRBV19
j_call: TRBJ1-4
cdr3_aa: CASSGRVNEKLFF
cdr3_nt: TGTGCCAGTAGTGGCAGAGTTAATGAAAAACTGTTTTTT

d_call: TRBD1
clone_size: NA
v_call: TRBV28
j_call: TRBJ1-2
cdr3_aa: CASSPGTGNYGYTF
cdr3_nt: TGTGCCAGCAGCCCCGGGACAGGGAACTATGGCTACACCTTC

d_call: TRBD1
clone_size: NA
v_call: TRBV19
j_call: TRBJ2-7
cdr3_aa: CASSFRQGPQYF
cdr3_nt: TGTGCCAGTAGTTTTCGACAGGGTCCGCAGTACTTC

d_call: NA
clone_size: NA
v_call: TRBV28
j_call: TRBJ2-5
cdr3_aa: CASSSDRGRGETQYF
cdr3_nt: TGTGCCAGCAGTTCCGACCGGGGGCGGGGGGAGACCCAGTACTTC

d_call: TRBD2
clone_size: NA
v_call: TRBV2
j_call: TRBJ2-5
cdr3_aa: CASSAGRETQYF
cdr3_nt: TGTGCCAGCAGTGCCGGGAGGGAGACCCAGTACTTC

d_call: NA
clone_size: once
v_call: TRBV28
j_call: TRBJ1-2
cdr3_aa: CASRTVTSGGYTF
cdr3_nt: TGTGCCAGCAGGACGGTTACCTCTGGTGGCTACACCTTC

d_call: NA
clone_size: NA
v_call: TRBV28
j_call: TRBJ1-2
cdr3_aa: CASSLWRGGLRHGYTF
cdr3_nt: TGTGCCAGCAGTTTATGGAGGGGGGGGCTGCGACATGGCTACACCTTC

d_call: NA
clone_size: NA
v_call: TRBV30
j_call: TRBJ1-6
cdr3_aa: CAWMLGGSSYNSPLHF
cdr3_nt: TGTGCCTGGATGTTGGGGGGAAGCTCCTATAATTCACCCCTCCACTTT

d_call: TRBD1
clone_size: NA
v_call: TRBV7-2
j_call: TRBJ1-4
cdr3_aa: CASSLLGQAEKLFF
cdr3_nt: TGTGCCAGCAGCTTATTAGGACAGGCTGAAAAACTGTTTTTT

d_call: NA
clone_size: once
v_call: TRBV6-1
j_call: TRBJ2-7
cdr3_aa: CASSEVWGGVYEQYF
cdr3_nt: TGTGCCAGCAGTGAAGTCTGGGGTGGGGTCTACGAGCAGTACTTC

d_call: NA
clone_size: NA
v_call: TRBV29-1
j_call: TRBJ2-1
cdr3_aa: CSVEGGTHNEQFF
cdr3_nt: TGCAGCGTTGAAGGGGGGACCCACAATGAGCAGTTCTTC

d_call: NA
clone_size: NA
v_call: TRBV24-1
j_call: TRBJ2-3
cdr3_aa: CATSDSWGGTDTQYF
cdr3_nt: TGTGCCACCAGTGATTCTTGGGGGGGCACAGATACGCAGTATTTT

d_call: NA
clone_size: NA
v_call: TRBV4-2
j_call: TRBJ2-2
cdr3_aa: CASLLYPGAANTGELFF
cdr3_nt: TGTGCCAGCTTACTATACCCAGGGGCCGCGAACACCGGGGAGCTGTTTTTT